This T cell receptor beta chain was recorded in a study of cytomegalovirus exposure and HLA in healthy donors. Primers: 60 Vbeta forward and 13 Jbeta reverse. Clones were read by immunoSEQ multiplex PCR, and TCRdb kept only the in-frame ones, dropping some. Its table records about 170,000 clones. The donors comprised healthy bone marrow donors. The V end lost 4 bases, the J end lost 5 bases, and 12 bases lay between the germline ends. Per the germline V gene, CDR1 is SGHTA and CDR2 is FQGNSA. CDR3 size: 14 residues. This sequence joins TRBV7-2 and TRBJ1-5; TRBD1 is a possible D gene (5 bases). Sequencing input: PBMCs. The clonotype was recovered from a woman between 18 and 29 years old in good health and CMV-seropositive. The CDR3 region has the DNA TGTGCCAGCAGCTACCAGGGTGGTCATCAGCCCCAGCATTTT. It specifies CASSYQGGHQPQHF. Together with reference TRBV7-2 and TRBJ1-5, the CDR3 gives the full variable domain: GAGVSQSPSNKVTEKGKDVELRCDPISGHTALYWYRQSLGQGLEFLIYFQGNSAPDKSGLPSDRFSAERTGGSVSTLTIQRTQQEDSAVYLCASSYQGGHQPQHFGDGTRLSIL.